Listed below are T cell receptor beta chains from one sample, sequenced in a study of shared clonotypes between healthy human individuals. Clones were sequenced by immunoSEQ multiplex PCR, and TCRdb holds only the in-frame ones, with some missing. The data show around 510,000 clones, with more than 95% seen just once and approximately 0.06% held by the top ten. The specimen was naive CD4+ T cells sorted from blood. The origin of the receptors is a woman aged 25-40 years in good health. Both conserved end residues are part of each CDR3. Each record gives: V gene, D gene, clone size, J gene, CDR3 length, CDR3 protein, CDR3 DNA. A D gene is named only where the DNA matches it firmly. Some rows have no size entry. The others give once, few or many, or a class for an expanded clone.

V: TRBV11-2; D: -; size: once; J: TRBJ1-4; length: 16; CDR3: CASSLTTGHKKEKLFF; DNA: TGTGCCAGCAGCTTAACGACAGGTCATAAAAAAGAAAAACTGTTTTTT
V: TRBV10-3; D: TRBD2; size: -; J: TRBJ2-3; length: 14; CDR3: CAIYTSGRMNTQYF; DNA: TGTGCCATCTATACTAGCGGGAGGATGAATACGCAGTATTTT
V: TRBV29-1; D: -; size: -; J: TRBJ1-1; length: 14; CDR3: CSAVSGYVNTEAFF; DNA: TGCAGCGCTGTTTCCGGATACGTGAACACTGAAGCTTTCTTT
V: TRBV28; D: TRBD1; size: once; J: TRBJ1-4; length: 15; CDR3: CASSATGALNEKLFF; DNA: TGTGCCAGCAGTGCGACAGGGGCCTTAAATGAAAAACTGTTTTTT
V: TRBV4-1; D: -; size: -; J: TRBJ2-3; length: 16; CDR3: CASSRLRGGSSDTQYF; DNA: TGCGCCAGCAGCCGGTTGCGGGGTGGGTCCTCAGATACGCAGTATTTT
V: TRBV10-3; D: -; size: -; J: TRBJ1-4; length: 15; CDR3: CAISESASTNEKLFF; DNA: TGTGCCATCAGTGAGTCTGCGTCCACTAATGAAAAACTGTTTTTT
V: TRBV5-1; D: -; size: -; J: TRBJ1-1; length: 15; CDR3: CASSASGIPNTEAFF; DNA: TGCGCCAGCAGCGCGTCGGGCATTCCGAACACTGAAGCTTTCTTT
V: TRBV2; D: TRBD2; size: -; J: TRBJ2-1; length: 15; CDR3: CASSEKSGGYNEQFF; DNA: TGTGCCAGCAGTGAAAAGAGCGGGGGTTACAATGAGCAGTTCTTC
V: TRBV27; D: -; size: -; J: TRBJ1-1; length: 16; CDR3: CATQSSGEGRNTEAFF; DNA: TGTGCCACCCAGTCCAGCGGGGAGGGGCGGAACACTGAAGCTTTCTTT
V: TRBV28; D: -; size: -; J: TRBJ2-7; length: 13; CDR3: CASSQVSSYEQYF; DNA: TGTGCCAGCAGTCAAGTATCCTCCTACGAGCAGTACTTC
V: TRBV28; D: -; size: -; J: TRBJ1-3; length: 18; CDR3: CASSLIPPFDSRGNTIYF; DNA: TGTGCCAGCAGTTTAATTCCCCCCTTCGATAGCCGTGGAAACACCATATATTTT
V: TRBV19; D: -; size: -; J: TRBJ2-7; length: 14; CDR3: CASKQGRSSYEQYF; DNA: TGTGCCAGTAAACAGGGCCGGAGCTCCTACGAGCAGTACTTC
V: TRBV9; D: TRBD2; size: -; J: TRBJ2-3; length: 15; CDR3: CASSPTAGDTDTQYF; DNA: TGTGCCAGCAGCCCCACCGCGGGAGATACAGATACGCAGTATTTT
V: TRBV28; D: TRBD1; size: -; J: TRBJ2-3; length: 14; CDR3: CASSRQGGPDTQYF; DNA: TGTGCCAGCAGTCGACAGGGTGGGCCAGATACGCAGTATTTT
V: TRBV28; D: -; size: few; J: TRBJ1-2; length: 11; CDR3: CASGYDYGYTF; DNA: TGTGCCAGCGGGTATGACTATGGCTACACCTTC
V: TRBV18; D: -; size: -; J: TRBJ2-7; length: 14; CDR3: CASSPPLASNEQYF; DNA: TGTGCCAGCTCACCACCGTTGGCCTCCAACGAGCAGTACTTC
V: TRBV6-1; D: TRBD2; size: -; J: TRBJ2-1; length: 16; CDR3: CASSEFTSGRGNEQFF; DNA: TGTGCCAGCAGTGAATTTACTAGCGGGAGGGGTAATGAGCAGTTCTTC
V: TRBV2; D: -; size: -; J: TRBJ1-5; length: 17; CDR3: CASSDVHGGIGNQPQHF; DNA: TGTGCCAGCAGTGATGTTCACGGAGGCATTGGCAATCAGCCCCAGCATTTT
V: TRBV18; D: -; size: -; J: TRBJ2-1; length: 15; CDR3: CASSPPSGSNGEQFF; DNA: TGTGCCAGCTCACCACCGTCTGGGAGCAATGGTGAGCAGTTCTTC
V: TRBV5-4; D: -; size: -; J: TRBJ1-1; length: 14; CDR3: CASSLVNGNTEAFF; DNA: TGTGCCAGCAGCTTGGTTAACGGAAACACTGAAGCTTTCTTT
V: TRBV28; D: -; size: -; J: TRBJ2-2; length: 13; CDR3: CASSKSGAGELFF; DNA: TGTGCCAGCAGTAAGTCGGGTGCCGGGGAGCTGTTTTTT
V: TRBV11-2; D: -; size: once; J: TRBJ2-3; length: 15; CDR3: CASSYRQVSTDTQYF; DNA: TGTGCCAGCAGCTACCGACAGGTTAGCACAGATACGCAGTATTTT
V: TRBV11-2; D: -; size: -; J: TRBJ2-7; length: 14; CDR3: CASSLSGRGYEQYF; DNA: TGTGCCAGCAGCTTATCCGGGAGAGGATACGAGCAGTACTTC
V: TRBV5-1; D: -; size: -; J: TRBJ2-1; length: 14; CDR3: CASSWRDSNNEQFF; DNA: TGCGCCAGCAGCTGGCGGGACAGCAACAATGAGCAGTTCTTC
V: TRBV10-3; D: -; size: -; J: TRBJ2-3; length: 15; CDR3: CAISGTVPSTDTQYF; DNA: TGTGCCATCAGCGGGACGGTCCCTAGCACAGATACGCAGTATTTT
V: TRBV19; D: -; size: -; J: TRBJ1-2; length: 13; CDR3: CASSPGPNYGYTF; DNA: TGTGCCAGTAGTCCGGGCCCTAACTATGGCTACACCTTC
V: TRBV7-2; D: -; size: -; J: TRBJ2-5; length: 14; CDR3: CASSPGADQETQYF; DNA: TGTGCCAGCAGTCCGGGGGCGGACCAAGAGACCCAGTACTTC
V: TRBV9; D: TRBD2; size: -; J: TRBJ2-3; length: 16; CDR3: CASSPQAGGRGDTQYF; DNA: TGTGCCAGCAGCCCCCAGGCGGGAGGGAGGGGAGATACGCAGTATTTT
V: TRBV6-5; D: -; size: -; J: TRBJ2-5; length: 11; CDR3: CASSHGMTQYF; DNA: TGTGCCAGCAGCCACGGGATGACCCAGTACTTC
V: TRBV11-2; D: -; size: -; J: TRBJ2-1; length: 17; CDR3: CASSLIARTGGDNEQFF; DNA: TGTGCCAGCAGCTTAATAGCACGCACAGGGGGGGACAATGAGCAGTTCTTC
V: TRBV7-2; D: -; size: -; J: TRBJ2-7; length: 11; CDR3: CASSLKVEQYF; DNA: TGTGCCAGCAGCTTGAAAGTCGAGCAGTACTTC
V: TRBV7-8; D: -; size: -; J: TRBJ1-3; length: 16; CDR3: CASSFSVSGGGNTIYF; DNA: TGTGCCAGCAGCTTTAGCGTTTCGGGGGGTGGAAACACCATATATTTT
V: TRBV5-1; D: TRBD2; size: -; J: TRBJ2-7; length: 17; CDR3: CASSPGDYPSSWYEQYF; DNA: TGCGCCAGCAGCCCGGGGGACTACCCGTCGTCGTGGTACGAGCAGTACTTC
V: TRBV7-9; D: -; size: -; J: TRBJ2-3; length: 13; CDR3: CASSLVGRPTQYF; DNA: TGTGCCAGCAGCTTAGTGGGCAGGCCGACGCAGTATTTT
V: TRBV19; D: -; size: -; J: TRBJ2-3; length: 16; CDR3: CASSIRGISSTDTQYF; DNA: TGTGCCAGTAGTATACGGGGGATCTCTAGCACAGATACGCAGTATTTT
V: TRBV21-1; D: -; size: -; J: TRBJ2-1; length: 14; CDR3: CASSKALTYNEQFF; DNA: TGTGCCAGCAGCAAAGCGCTTACCTACAATGAGCAGTTCTTC
V: TRBV7-9; D: -; size: -; J: TRBJ2-7; length: 16; CDR3: CASSSGRDSVFYEQYF; DNA: TGTGCCAGCAGCTCGGGACGGGACTCCGTTTTTTACGAGCAGTACTTC
V: TRBV11-2; D: -; size: -; J: TRBJ2-7; length: 16; CDR3: CASSLGGVSGVYEQYF; DNA: TGTGCCAGCAGCTTAGGCGGAGTTTCGGGGGTCTACGAGCAGTACTTC
V: TRBV25-1; D: TRBD1; size: -; J: TRBJ1-4; length: 13; CDR3: CASRGTVVEKLFF; DNA: TGTGCCAGCAGGGGGACAGTGGTTGAAAAACTGTTTTTT
V: TRBV15; D: -; size: once; J: TRBJ2-7; length: 15; CDR3: CATSRGSGHSYEQYF; DNA: TGTGCCACCAGCAGGGGGTCGGGCCACAGTTACGAGCAGTACTTC
V: TRBV6-5; D: -; size: -; J: TRBJ2-7; length: 11; CDR3: CATGTDYEQYF; DNA: TGTGCCACAGGGACCGACTACGAGCAGTACTTC
V: TRBV7-2; D: TRBD2; size: once; J: TRBJ2-7; length: 15; CDR3: CASSLGLAGPYEQYF; DNA: TGTGCCAGCAGCTTAGGCCTAGCGGGACCCTACGAGCAGTACTTC
V: TRBV30; D: -; size: -; J: TRBJ2-1; length: 14; CDR3: CACGGAAEVHEQFF; DNA: TGTGCCTGTGGGGGGGCGGCGGAGGTTCATGAGCAGTTCTTC
V: TRBV10-2; D: -; size: -; J: TRBJ2-1; length: 12; CDR3: CASSGTAPEQFF; DNA: TGCGCCAGCAGTGGGACGGCCCCCGAGCAGTTCTTC
V: TRBV5-1; D: -; size: -; J: TRBJ2-4; length: 18; CDR3: CASSSPLDAGLAKNIQYF; DNA: TGCGCCAGCAGCTCCCCATTAGATGCTGGGTTAGCCAAAAACATTCAGTACTTC
V: TRBV4-1; D: -; size: -; J: TRBJ1-2; length: 14; CDR3: CASSPQGQPYGYTF; DNA: TGCGCCAGCAGCCCACAAGGACAGCCCTATGGCTACACCTTC
V: TRBV4-1; D: -; size: -; J: TRBJ2-1; length: 16; CDR3: CASSQERLSSYNEQFF; DNA: TGCGCCAGCAGCCAAGAGAGACTAAGCTCCTACAATGAGCAGTTCTTC